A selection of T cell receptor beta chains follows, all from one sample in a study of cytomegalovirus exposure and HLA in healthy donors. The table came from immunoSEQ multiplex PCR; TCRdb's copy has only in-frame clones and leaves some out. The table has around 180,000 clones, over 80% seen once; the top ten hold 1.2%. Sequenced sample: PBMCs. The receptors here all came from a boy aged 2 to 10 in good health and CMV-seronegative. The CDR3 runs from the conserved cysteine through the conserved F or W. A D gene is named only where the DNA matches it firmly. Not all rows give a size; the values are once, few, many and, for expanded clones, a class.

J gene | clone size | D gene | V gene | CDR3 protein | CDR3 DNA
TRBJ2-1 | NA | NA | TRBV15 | CATSRVGEASYNEQFF | TGTGCCACCAGCAGAGTAGGGGAGGCCTCGTACAATGAGCAGTTCTTC
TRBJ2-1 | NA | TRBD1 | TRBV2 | CASSLDRVRDEQFF | TGTGCCAGCAGCTTGGACAGGGTACGGGATGAGCAGTTCTTC
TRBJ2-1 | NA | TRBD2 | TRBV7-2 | CASSQTTSGRGWNEQFF | TGTGCCAGCAGCCAAACGACTAGCGGGAGAGGGTGGAATGAGCAGTTCTTC
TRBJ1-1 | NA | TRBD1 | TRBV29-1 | CSVEETQGATEAFF | TGCAGCGTTGAAGAAACACAGGGGGCGACTGAAGCTTTCTTT
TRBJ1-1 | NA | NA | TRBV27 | CASMGGPAEAFF | TGTGCCAGCATGGGGGGGCCGGCTGAAGCTTTCTTT
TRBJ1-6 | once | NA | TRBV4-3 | CASSQGGPRGGNSPLHF | TGCGCCAGCAGCCAAGGGGGGCCCCGGGGCGGTAATTCACCCCTCCACTTT
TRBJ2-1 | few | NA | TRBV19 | CASSTPDRPHSDNEQFF | TGTGCCAGTAGTACCCCAGACAGGCCGCACTCCGACAATGAGCAGTTCTTC
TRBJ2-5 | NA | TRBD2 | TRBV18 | CASSPGLAGPGGETQYF | TGTGCCAGCTCACCGGGACTAGCGGGCCCAGGCGGGGAGACCCAGTACTTC
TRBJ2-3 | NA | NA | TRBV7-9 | CASSDSGDTQYF | TGTGCCAGCAGCGACTCGGGAGATACGCAGTATTTT
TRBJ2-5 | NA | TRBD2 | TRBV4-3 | CASSLSGGAGETQYF | TGCGCCAGCAGCCTTTCCGGGGGGGCGGGGGAGACCCAGTACTTC
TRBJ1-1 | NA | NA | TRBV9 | CASSVVDGGALYTEAFF | TGTGCCAGCAGCGTAGTAGATGGGGGCGCGCTCTACACTGAAGCTTTCTTT
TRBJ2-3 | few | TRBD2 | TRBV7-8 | CASSLGGTSGGARDTQYF | TGTGCCAGCAGCTTAGGGGGGACTAGCGGGGGGGCTCGGGATACGCAGTATTTT
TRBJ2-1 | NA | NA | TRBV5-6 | CASSLGESYNEQFF | TGTGCCAGCAGCTTAGGAGAGTCCTACAATGAGCAGTTCTTC
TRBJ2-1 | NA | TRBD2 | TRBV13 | CASSFAGGNEQFF | TGTGCCAGCAGCTTCGCGGGGGGGAATGAGCAGTTCTTC
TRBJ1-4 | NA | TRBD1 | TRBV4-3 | CASSRLVTGGVGGNEKLFF | TGCGCCAGCAGCCGTTTGGTGACAGGGGGCGTAGGGGGGAATGAAAAACTGTTTTTT
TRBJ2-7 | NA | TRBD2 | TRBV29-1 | CSVDGEAGGSHEQYF | TGCAGCGTTGACGGGGAAGCGGGAGGTTCCCACGAGCAGTACTTC
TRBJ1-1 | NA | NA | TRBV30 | CAWRQTFRTEAFF | TGTGCCTGGAGGCAGACCTTCAGGACTGAAGCTTTCTTT
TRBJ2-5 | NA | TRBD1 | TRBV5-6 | CASRLQGAQETQYF | TGTGCCAGCAGATTACAGGGGGCGCAGGAGACCCAGTACTTC
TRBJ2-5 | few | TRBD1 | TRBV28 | CASSLGKDRGGLETQYF | TGTGCCAGCAGTTTAGGGAAGGACAGGGGAGGTTTAGAGACCCAGTACTTC
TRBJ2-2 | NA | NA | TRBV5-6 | CASSRRGTGELFF | TGTGCCAGCAGCCGGAGGGGCACCGGGGAGCTGTTTTTT
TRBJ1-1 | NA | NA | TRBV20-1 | CSAPTAGEAFF | TGCAGTGCGCCTACTGCAGGGGAGGCTTTCTTT
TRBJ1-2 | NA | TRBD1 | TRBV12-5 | CASAQVTGDSYGYTF | TGTGCTAGTGCCCAAGTTACAGGGGACTCCTATGGCTACACCTTC
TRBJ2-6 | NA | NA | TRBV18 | CASSPSQSGANVLTF | TGTGCCAGCTCACCTAGCCAATCTGGGGCCAACGTCCTGACTTTC
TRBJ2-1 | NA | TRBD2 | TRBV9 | CASSTGTSGRAGLPSDNEQFF | TGTGCCAGCAGCACAGGGACTAGCGGGAGAGCAGGTCTACCATCGGATAATGAGCAGTTCTTC
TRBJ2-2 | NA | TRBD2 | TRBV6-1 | CASSEASGGANTGELFF | TGTGCCAGCAGTGAAGCGAGCGGGGGGGCGAACACCGGGGAGCTGTTTTTT
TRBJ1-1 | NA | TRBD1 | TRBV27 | CASSRTGLNTEAFF | TGTGCCAGCAGTCGGACAGGATTGAACACTGAAGCTTTCTTT
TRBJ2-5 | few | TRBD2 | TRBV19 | CASSIEAGGPETQYF | TGTGCCAGTAGTATAGAGGCGGGGGGACCAGAGACCCAGTACTTC
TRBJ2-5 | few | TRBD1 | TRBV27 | CASSAGQGVGTQYF | TGTGCCAGCAGTGCAGGACAGGGGGTTGGGACCCAGTACTTC
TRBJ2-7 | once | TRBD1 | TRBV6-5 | CASSLTGGETYEQYF | TGTGCCAGCAGTTTGACAGGGGGAGAGACCTACGAGCAGTACTTC
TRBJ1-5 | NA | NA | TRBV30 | CAWSASDAWGSQPQHF | TGTGCCTGGAGTGCATCAGATGCATGGGGCAGTCAGCCCCAGCATTTT
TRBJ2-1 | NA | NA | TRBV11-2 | CASSLDLGRGSYNEQFF | TGTGCCAGCAGCTTAGATCTCGGCAGGGGCTCCTACAATGAGCAGTTCTTC
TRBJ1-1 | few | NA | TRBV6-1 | CASRGGEGDTEAFF | TGTGCCAGCAGGGGGGGGGAAGGGGACACTGAAGCTTTCTTT
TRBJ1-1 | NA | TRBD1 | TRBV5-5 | CASSLAGQGLLNTEAFF | TGTGCCAGCAGCTTGGCAGGACAGGGGCTTTTGAACACTGAAGCTTTCTTT
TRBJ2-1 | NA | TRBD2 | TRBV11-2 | CASSLGTSGGSYNEQFF | TGTGCCAGCAGCTTAGGAACCAGCGGGGGCTCCTACAATGAGCAGTTCTTC
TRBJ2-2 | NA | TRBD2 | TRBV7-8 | CASSPPGLASTGELFF | TGTGCCAGCAGCCCACCCGGACTAGCGAGTACCGGGGAGCTGTTTTTT
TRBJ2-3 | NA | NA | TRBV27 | CATRSESSSTDTQYF | TGTGCCACCAGGAGCGAAAGTTCTAGCACAGATACGCAGTATTTT
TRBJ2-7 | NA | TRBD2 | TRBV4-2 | CASSQGQMGGRGNEQYF | TGTGCCAGCAGCCAAGGCCAAATGGGTGGGAGGGGTAACGAGCAGTACTTC
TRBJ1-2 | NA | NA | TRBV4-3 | CASSQEQGDGYTF | TGCGCCAGCAGCCAAGAACAGGGAGATGGCTACACCTTC
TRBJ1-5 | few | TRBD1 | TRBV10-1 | CASNYIGQGDCQPQHF | TGCGCCAGCAATTATATAGGACAGGGGGATTGTCAGCCCCAGCATTTT
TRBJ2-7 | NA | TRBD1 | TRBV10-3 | CAIRQGFDEQYF | TGTGCCATCAGACAGGGGTTCGACGAGCAGTACTTC